A single TCR beta chain is shown here with its context. Clones were read by immunoSEQ multiplex PCR, and TCRdb kept only the in-frame ones, dropping some. The sample lists over a million clones, roughly 96% occurring once. The data stem from a study of shared clonotypes between healthy human individuals. CDR3 length: 17 amino acids. CDR1 is SEHNR and CDR2 is FQNEAQ in the germline V gene (reference sequence). V was trimmed by 1 base and J by 5 bases, leaving 18 bases between them. The rearrangement joins TRBV7-9 to TRBJ2-1; TRBD2 might be the D (6 bases). This receptor was identified in a man aged 25-45 years in good health. The specimen was naive CD4+ T cells sorted from blood. The subset was: CD45RA+ positively selected. The CDR3 loop is CASSLGQTSLLNNEQFF. CDR3 in DNA: TGTGCCAGCAGCTTAGGGCAGACTAGTCTCCTTAACAATGAGCAGTTCTTC.